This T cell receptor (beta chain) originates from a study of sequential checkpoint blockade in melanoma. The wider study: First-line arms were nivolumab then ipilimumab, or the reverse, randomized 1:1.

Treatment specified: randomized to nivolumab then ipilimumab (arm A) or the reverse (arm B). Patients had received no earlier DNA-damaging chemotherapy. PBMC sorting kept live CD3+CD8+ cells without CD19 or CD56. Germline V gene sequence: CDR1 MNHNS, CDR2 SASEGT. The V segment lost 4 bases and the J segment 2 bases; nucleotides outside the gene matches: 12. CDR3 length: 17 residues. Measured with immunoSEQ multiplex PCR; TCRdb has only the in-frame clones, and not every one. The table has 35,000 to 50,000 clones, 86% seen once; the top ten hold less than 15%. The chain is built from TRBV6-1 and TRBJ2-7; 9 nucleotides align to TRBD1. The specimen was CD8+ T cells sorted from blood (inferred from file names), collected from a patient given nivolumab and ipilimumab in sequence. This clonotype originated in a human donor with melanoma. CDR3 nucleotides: TGTGCCAGCAGTGTATTTTACAACAGGGGGCCTACCTACGAGCAGTACTTC. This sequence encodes CASSVFYNRGPTYEQYF.